This entry is about one TCR beta chain. The data stem from a study of blood T cell repertoires in COVID-19. Study in general: T cells, B-cell-depleted T cells, or PBMCs provided the cDNA or gDNA that served as material.

Cohort placement rested on clinical history that participants reported themselves. Study processing details: Reference gene primer amplification yielded estimated nucleated cell counts. TCRdb keeps only in-frame clones here, not all; method: immunoSEQ multiplex PCR. Clonal size and the V and J genes are those of that table, whereas D and trimming came from the DNA. The table lists 250,000 to 350,000 clones, 92% of them singletons. This CDR3 has 12 amino acids. Germline trimming cut 5 bases from V and 12 bases from J; bases unmatched to any gene: 5. Germline values: CDR1 SGHAT, CDR2 FQNNGV. This chain links TRBV11-2 with TRBJ2-7, with 12 bases identical to TRBD2. Sample: PBMCs or T cells enriched from blood (not recorded which). The receptor comes from a woman between 25 and 40 years old who had recovered from COVID-19. Written as DNA, the CDR3 is TGTGCCAGCAGCCTAGGACTAGCGGGGCGGTACTTC. This translates into CASSLGLAGRYF.